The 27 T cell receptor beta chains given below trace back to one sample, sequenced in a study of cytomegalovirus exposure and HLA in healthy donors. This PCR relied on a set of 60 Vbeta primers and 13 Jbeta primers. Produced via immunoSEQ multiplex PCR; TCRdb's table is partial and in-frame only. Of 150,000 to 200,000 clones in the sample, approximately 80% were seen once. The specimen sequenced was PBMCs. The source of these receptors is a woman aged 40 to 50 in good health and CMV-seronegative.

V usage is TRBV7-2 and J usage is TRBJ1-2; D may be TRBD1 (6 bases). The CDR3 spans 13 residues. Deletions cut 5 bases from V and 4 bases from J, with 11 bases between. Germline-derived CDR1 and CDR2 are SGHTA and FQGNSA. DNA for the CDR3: TGTGCCAGCAGCACTGGACAGTCCTATGGCTACACCTTC. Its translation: CASSTGQSYGYTF.

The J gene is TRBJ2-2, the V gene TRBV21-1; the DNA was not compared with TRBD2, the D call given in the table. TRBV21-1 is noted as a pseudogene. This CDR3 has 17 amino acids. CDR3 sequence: CASSKNTSGRAAGELFF. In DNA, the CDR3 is TGTGCCAGCAGCAAAAATACTAGCGGGAGGGCCGCCGGGGAGCTGTTTTTT.

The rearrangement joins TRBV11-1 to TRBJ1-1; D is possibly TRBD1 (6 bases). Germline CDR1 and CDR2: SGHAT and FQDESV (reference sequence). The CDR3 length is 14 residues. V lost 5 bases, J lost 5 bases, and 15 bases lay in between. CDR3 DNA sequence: TGTGCCAGCAGCCCTAGACAGGCAGGAACTGAAGCTTTCTTT. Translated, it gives CASSPRQAGTEAFF. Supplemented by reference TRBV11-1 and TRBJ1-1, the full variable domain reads EAEVAQSPRYKITEKSQAVAFWCDPISGHATLYWYRQILGQGPELLVQFQDESVVDDSQLPKDRFSAERLKGVDSTLKIQPAELGDSAMYLCASSPRQAGTEAFFGQGTRLTVV.

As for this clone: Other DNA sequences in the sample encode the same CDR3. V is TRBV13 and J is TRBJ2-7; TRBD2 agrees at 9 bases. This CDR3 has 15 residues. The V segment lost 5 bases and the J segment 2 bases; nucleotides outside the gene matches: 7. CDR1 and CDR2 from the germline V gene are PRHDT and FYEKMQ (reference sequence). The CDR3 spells CASSLKAGGAYEQYF. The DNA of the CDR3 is TGTGCCAGCAGCCTAAAAGCGGGAGGAGCCTACGAGCAGTACTTC.

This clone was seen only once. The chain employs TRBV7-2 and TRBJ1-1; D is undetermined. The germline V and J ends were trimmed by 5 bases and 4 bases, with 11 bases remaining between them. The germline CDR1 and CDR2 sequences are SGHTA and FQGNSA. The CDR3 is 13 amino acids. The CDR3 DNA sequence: TGTGCCAGCAGCCCCCGGGAGGGCACTGAAGCTTTCTTT. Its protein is CASSPREGTEAFF.

CDR3 nucleotides: TGTGCCAGCAGCTTAGAGGTGGGCTCCGAGACCCAGTACTTC. Protein product: CASSLEVGSETQYF. This chain uses TRBV11-3 with TRBJ2-5, with no clear D. Trimming left V 0 bases short and J 5 bases short, with 10 bases between. Germline V gene sequence: CDR1 SGHNT, CDR2 YENEEA. The CDR3 contains 14 residues.

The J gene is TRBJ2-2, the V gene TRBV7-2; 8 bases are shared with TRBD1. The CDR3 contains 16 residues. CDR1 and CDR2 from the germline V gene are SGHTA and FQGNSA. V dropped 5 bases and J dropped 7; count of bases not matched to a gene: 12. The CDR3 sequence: CASSPNGQGNHGELFF. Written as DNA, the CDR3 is TGTGCCAGCAGCCCTAATGGACAGGGAAATCACGGGGAGCTGTTTTTT.

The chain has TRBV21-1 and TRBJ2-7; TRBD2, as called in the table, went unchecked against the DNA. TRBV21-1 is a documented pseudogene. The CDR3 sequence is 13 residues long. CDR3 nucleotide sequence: TGTGCCAGCACCCCCGTCGGCGACTGCGAGCAGTACTTC. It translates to CASTPVGDCEQYF.

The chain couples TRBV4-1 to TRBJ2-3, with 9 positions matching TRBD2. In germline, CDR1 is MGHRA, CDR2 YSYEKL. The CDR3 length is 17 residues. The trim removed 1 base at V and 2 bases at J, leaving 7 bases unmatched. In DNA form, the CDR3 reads TGCGCCAGCAGCCAAGCTTCCAGCGGGGGGAACACAGATACGCAGTATTTT. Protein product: CASSQASSGGNTDTQYF.

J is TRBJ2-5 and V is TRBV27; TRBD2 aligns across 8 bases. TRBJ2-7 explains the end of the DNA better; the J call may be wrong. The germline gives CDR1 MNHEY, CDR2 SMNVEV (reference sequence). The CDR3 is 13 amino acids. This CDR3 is CASSWGLAYEQYF. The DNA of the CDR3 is TGTGCCAGCAGTTGGGGACTAGCCTACGAGCAGTACTTC.

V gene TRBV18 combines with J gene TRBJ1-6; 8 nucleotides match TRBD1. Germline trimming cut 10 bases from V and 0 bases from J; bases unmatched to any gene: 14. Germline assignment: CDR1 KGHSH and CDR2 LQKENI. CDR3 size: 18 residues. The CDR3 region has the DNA TGTGCCACCGCACCGGACAGGGTGGGAGCCTCCTATAATTCACCCCTCCACTTT. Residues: CATAPDRVGASYNSPLHF.

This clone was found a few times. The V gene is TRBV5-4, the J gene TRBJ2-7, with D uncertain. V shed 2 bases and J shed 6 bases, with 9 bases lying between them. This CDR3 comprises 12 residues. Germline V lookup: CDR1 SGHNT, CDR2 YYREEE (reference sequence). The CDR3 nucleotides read TGTGCCAGCAGCTTCGTCTCGGGCGAGCAGTACTTC. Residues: CASSFVSGEQYF. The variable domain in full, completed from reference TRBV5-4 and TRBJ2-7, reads ETGVTQSPTHLIKTRGQQVTLRCSSQSGHNTVSWYQQALGQGPQFIFQYYREEENGRGNFPPRFSGLQFPNYSSELNVNALELDDSALYLCASSFVSGEQYFGPGTRLTVT.

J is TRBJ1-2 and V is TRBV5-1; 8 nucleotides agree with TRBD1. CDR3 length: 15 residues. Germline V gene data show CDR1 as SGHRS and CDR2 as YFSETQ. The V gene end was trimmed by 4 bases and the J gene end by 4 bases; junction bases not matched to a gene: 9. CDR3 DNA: TGCGCCAGCAGCCACGGGACAGGAACCAGCTATGGCTACACCTTC. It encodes CASSHGTGTSYGYTF.

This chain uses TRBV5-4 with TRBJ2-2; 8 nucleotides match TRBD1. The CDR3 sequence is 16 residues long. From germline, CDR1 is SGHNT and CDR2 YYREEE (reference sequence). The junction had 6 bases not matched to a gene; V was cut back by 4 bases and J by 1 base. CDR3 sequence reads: CASSTGQDRNTGELFF. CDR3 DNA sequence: TGTGCCAGCAGCACGGGACAGGACAGGAACACCGGGGAGCTGTTTTTT.

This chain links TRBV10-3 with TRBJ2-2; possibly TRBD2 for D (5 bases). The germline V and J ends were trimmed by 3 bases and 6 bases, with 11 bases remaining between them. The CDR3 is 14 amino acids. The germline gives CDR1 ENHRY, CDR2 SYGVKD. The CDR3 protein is CAISDYTSPGELFF. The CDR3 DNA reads TGTGCCATCAGTGATTATACTAGTCCCGGGGAGCTGTTTTTT.

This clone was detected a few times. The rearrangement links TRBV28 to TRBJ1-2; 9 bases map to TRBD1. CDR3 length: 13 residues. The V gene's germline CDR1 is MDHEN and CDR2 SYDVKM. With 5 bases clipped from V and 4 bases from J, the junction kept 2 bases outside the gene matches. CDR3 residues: CASSEQGAYGYTF. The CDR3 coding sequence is TGTGCCAGCAGTGAACAGGGGGCCTATGGCTACACCTTC.

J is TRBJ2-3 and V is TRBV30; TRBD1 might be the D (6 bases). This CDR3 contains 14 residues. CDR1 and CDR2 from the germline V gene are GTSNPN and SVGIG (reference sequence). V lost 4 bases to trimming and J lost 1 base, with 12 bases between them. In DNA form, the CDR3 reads TGTGCCTGGACAGGGGAATTCGGCACAGATACGCAGTATTTT. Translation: CAWTGEFGTDTQYF.

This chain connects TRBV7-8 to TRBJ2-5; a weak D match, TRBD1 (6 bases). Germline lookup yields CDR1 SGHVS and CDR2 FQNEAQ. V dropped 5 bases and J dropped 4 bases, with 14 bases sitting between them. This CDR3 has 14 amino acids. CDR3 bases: TGTGCCAGCAGCAAAAATCAGGGGCTAGAGACCCAGTACTTC. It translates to CASSKNQGLETQYF.

The CDR3, as DNA: TGTGCCAGCAGCCCCTTTTATAGCACAGATACGCAGTATTTT. Amino acid sequence: CASSPFYSTDTQYF. The chain couples TRBV27 to TRBJ2-3; D unclear. Trimming left V 6 bases short and J 0 bases short, with 10 bases between. Germline CDR1 MNHEY, CDR2 SMNVEV (reference sequence). This CDR3 is built from 14 residues.

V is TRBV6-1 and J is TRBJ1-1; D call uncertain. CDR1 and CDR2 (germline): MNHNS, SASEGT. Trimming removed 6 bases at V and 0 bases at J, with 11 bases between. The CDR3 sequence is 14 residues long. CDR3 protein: CASSQQPMNTEAFF. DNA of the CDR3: TGTGCCAGCAGCCAACAACCCATGAACACTGAAGCTTTCTTT.

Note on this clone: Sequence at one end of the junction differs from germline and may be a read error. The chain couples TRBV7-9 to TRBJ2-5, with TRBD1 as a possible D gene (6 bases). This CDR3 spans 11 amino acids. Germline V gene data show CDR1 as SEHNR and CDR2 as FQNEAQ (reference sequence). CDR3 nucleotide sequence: TGTTCCAGCAGCTTACAGGGTGGACAGTACTTC. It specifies CSSSLQGGQYF.

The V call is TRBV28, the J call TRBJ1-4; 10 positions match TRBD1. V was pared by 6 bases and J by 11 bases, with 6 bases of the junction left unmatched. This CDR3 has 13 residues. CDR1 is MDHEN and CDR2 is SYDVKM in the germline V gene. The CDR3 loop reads CASSTGTGVKLFF. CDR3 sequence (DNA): TGTGCCAGCAGCACAGGGACAGGGGTCAAACTGTTTTTT.

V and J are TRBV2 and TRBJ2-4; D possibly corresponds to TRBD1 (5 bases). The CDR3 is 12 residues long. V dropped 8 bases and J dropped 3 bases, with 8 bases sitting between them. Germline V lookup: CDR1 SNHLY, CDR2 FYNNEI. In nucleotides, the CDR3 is TGTGCCAGCGGACAAGGCAAAAACATTCAGTACTTC. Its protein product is CASGQGKNIQYF. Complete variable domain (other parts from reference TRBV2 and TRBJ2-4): EPEVTQTPSHQVTQMGQEVILRCVPISNHLYFYWYRQILGQKVEFLVSFYNNEISEKSEIFDDQFSVERPDGSNFTLKIRSTKLEDSAMYFCASGQGKNIQYFGAGTRLSVL.

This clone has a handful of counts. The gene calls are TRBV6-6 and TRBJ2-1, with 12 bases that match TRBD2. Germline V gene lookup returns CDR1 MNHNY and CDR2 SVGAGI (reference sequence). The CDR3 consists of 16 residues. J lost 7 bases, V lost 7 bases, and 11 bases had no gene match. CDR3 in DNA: TGTGCCAGCACCCCGGGGTCTAGCGGGAGGGGTAATGAGCAGTTCTTC. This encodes CASTPGSSGRGNEQFF.

In nucleotides, the CDR3 is TGCGCCAGCAGCTCCCTGGGGGGAGGTGACATTCAGTACTTC. Residues: CASSSLGGGDIQYF. The chain carries TRBV5-1 and TRBJ2-4; D perhaps matches TRBD2 (6 bases). Germline-derived CDR1 and CDR2 are SGHRS and YFSETQ. The CDR3 is made up of 14 amino acids. Deletions cut 3 bases from V and 8 bases from J, with 15 bases between.

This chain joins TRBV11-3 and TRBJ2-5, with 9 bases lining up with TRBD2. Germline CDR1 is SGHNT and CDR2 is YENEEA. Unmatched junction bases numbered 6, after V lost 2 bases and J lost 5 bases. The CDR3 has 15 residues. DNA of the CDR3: TGTGCCAGCAGCTTATTGATAGCGGGGGTGGAGACCCAGTACTTC. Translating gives CASSLLIAGVETQYF.

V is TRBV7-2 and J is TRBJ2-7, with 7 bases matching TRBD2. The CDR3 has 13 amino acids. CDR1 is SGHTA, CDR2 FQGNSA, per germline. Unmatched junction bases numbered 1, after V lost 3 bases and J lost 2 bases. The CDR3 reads CASSFSGTYEQYF. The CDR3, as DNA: TGTGCCAGCAGCTTCAGCGGGACCTACGAGCAGTACTTC. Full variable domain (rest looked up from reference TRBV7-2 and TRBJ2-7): GAGVSQSPSNKVTEKGKDVELRCDPISGHTALYWYRQSLGQGLEFLIYFQGNSAPDKSGLPSDRFSAERTGGSVSTLTIQRTQQEDSAVYLCASSFSGTYEQYFGPGTRLTVT.